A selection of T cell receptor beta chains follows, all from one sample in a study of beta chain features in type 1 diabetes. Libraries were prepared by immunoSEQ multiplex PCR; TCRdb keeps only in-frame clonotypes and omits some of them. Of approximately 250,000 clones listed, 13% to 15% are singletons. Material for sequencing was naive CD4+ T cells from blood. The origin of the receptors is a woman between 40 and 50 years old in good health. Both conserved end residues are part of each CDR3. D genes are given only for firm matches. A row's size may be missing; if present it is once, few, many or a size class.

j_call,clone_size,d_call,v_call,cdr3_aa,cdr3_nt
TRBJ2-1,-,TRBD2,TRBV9,CASRRTSGNEQFF,TGTGCCAGCAGGCGGACTAGTGGGAATGAGCAGTTCTTC
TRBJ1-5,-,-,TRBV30,CAWSGTETNQPQHF,TGTGCCTGGAGTGGGACAGAGACTAATCAGCCCCAGCATTTT
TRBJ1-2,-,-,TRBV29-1,CSVEDLRQFGGYTF,TGCAGCGTTGAAGATCTACGACAGTTTGGTGGCTACACCTTC
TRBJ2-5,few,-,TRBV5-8,CASSLKAVLQETQYF,TGTGCCAGCAGCTTGAAAGCGGTCCTCCAAGAGACCCAGTACTTC
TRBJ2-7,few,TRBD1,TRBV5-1,CASSLTGTAYEQYF,TGCGCCAGCAGCTTAACCGGGACAGCCTACGAGCAGTACTTC
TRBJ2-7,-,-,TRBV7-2,CASSFQASTRNEQYF,TGTGCCAGCAGCTTCCAAGCTTCTACGAGGAACGAGCAGTACTTC
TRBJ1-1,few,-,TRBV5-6,CASEQGTEAFF,TGTGCCAGCGAACAGGGCACTGAAGCTTTCTTT
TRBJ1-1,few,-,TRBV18,CASSPSGTEREAFF,TGTGCCAGCTCACCTAGCGGTACCGAAAGAGAAGCTTTCTTT
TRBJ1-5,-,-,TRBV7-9,CASSSGGAQYSNQPQHF,TGTGCCAGCAGCTCCGGAGGGGCCCAATATAGCAATCAGCCCCAGCATTTT
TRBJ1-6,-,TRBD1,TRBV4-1,CASSQDPGTGYNSPLHF,TGCGCCAGCAGCCAAGATCCGGGGACAGGCTATAATTCACCCCTCCACTTT
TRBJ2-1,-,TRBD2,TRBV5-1,CASSLGRTSVDEQFF,TGCGCCAGCAGCCTGGGCCGGACTAGCGTTGATGAGCAGTTCTTC
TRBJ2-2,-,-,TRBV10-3,CAISESRRGGGELFF,TGTGCCATCAGTGAATCCCGGAGGGGAGGCGGGGAGCTGTTTTTT
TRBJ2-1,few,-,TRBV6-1,CASRVTRVYNEQFF,TGTGCCAGCAGAGTCACTCGGGTCTACAATGAGCAGTTCTTC
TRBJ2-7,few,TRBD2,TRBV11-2,CASSPSVILAGGPRYEQYF,TGTGCCAGCAGCCCCAGCGTAATACTAGCGGGGGGGCCTCGCTACGAGCAGTACTTC
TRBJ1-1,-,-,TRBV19,CASRGRSTEAFF,TGTGCCAGTAGAGGAAGGAGCACTGAAGCTTTCTTT
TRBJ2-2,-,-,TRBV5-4,CASSFSGPGGELFF,TGTGCCAGCAGCTTTTCAGGGCCAGGCGGGGAGCTGTTTTTT
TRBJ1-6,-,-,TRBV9,CASSVGRLSYNSPLHF,TGTGCCAGCAGCGTTGGGCGCTTGTCCTATAATTCACCCCTCCACTTT
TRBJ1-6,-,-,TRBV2,CASRGGYSPLHF,TGTGCCAGCAGGGGAGGGTACTCACCCCTCCACTTT
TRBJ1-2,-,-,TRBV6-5,CASRQGGGYTF,TGTGCCAGCAGGCAGGGAGGCGGCTACACCTTC
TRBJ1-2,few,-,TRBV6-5,CASSARANYGYTF,TGTGCCAGCAGTGCGCGGGCTAACTATGGCTACACCTTC
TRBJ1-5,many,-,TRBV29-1,CSASGRDNQPQHF,TGCAGCGCCTCAGGGAGGGATAATCAGCCCCAGCATTTT
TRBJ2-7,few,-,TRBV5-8,CASRPVMWGDEQYF,TGTGCCAGCAGGCCAGTCATGTGGGGCGACGAGCAGTACTTC
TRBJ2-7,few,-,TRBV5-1,CASSLDPGSSYEQYF,TGCGCCAGCAGCTTGGATCCAGGCAGCTCCTACGAGCAGTACTTC
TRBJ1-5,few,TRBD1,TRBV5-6,CASSSLRQGAVGGPQHF,TGTGCCAGCAGCTCGCTCCGACAGGGGGCAGTTGGGGGGCCCCAGCATTTT
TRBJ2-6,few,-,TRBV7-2,CASSTQASGANVLTF,TGTGCCAGCAGCACACAGGCCTCTGGGGCCAACGTCCTGACTTTC
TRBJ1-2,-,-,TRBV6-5,CASSYLRNYGYTF,TGTGCCAGCAGTTACTTGAGGAACTATGGCTACACCTTC
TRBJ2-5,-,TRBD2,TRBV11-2,CASSLHDGGETQYF,TGTGCCAGCAGCTTACACGACGGGGGGGAAACCCAGTACTTC
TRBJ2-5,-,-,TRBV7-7,CASSLGAGQETQYF,TGTGCCAGCAGCTTAGGAGCAGGGCAAGAGACCCAGTACTTC
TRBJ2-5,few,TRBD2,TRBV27,CASSLSSRLAGGPGETQYF,TGTGCCAGCAGTTTATCTTCTCGGCTAGCGGGGGGGCCTGGGGAGACCCAGTACTTC
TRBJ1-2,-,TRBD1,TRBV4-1,CASSQVISDRVVFYGYTF,TGCGCCAGCAGCCAAGTAATCTCCGACAGGGTGGTGTTTTATGGCTACACCTTC
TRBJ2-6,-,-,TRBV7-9,CASSRSSGANVLTF,TGTGCCAGCAGTCGGTCCTCTGGGGCCAACGTCCTGACTTTC
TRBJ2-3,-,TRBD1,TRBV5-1,CASSRDSPTDTQYF,TGCGCCAGCAGCCGGGACAGCCCCACAGATACGCAGTATTTT
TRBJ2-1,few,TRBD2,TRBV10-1,CASSPTTSGGDNEQFF,TGCGCCAGCAGTCCAACGACTAGCGGGGGGGACAATGAGCAGTTCTTC
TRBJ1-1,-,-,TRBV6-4,CASSPTEGDTEAFF,TGTGCCAGCAGCCCGACGGAAGGGGACACTGAAGCTTTCTTT
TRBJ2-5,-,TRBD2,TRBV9,CASSVAGGDGQETQYF,TGTGCCAGCAGCGTAGCGGGAGGGGACGGTCAAGAGACCCAGTACTTC
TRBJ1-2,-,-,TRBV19,CASSLQLNYGYTF,TGTGCCAGTAGTTTACAGCTTAACTATGGCTACACCTTC
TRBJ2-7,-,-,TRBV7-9,CASSPLSYEQYF,TGTGCCAGCAGCCCCTTATCCTACGAGCAGTACTTC
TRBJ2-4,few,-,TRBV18,CASSPGLAKNIQYF,TGTGCCAGCTCACCAGGCCTGGCCAAAAACATTCAGTACTTC
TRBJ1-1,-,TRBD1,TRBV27,CASSFHRGRTEAFF,TGTGCCAGCAGTTTCCACAGGGGGCGGACTGAAGCTTTCTTT
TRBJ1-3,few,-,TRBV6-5,CASSPRGGNTIYF,TGTGCCAGCAGTCCAAGGGGCGGAAACACCATATATTTT
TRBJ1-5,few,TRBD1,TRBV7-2,CASSARTGPNQPQHF,TGTGCCAGCAGCGCAAGGACAGGACCCAATCAGCCCCAGCATTTT
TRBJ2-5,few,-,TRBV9,CASSVAGGAKETQYF,TGTGCCAGCAGCGTAGCGGGCGGGGCGAAGGAGACCCAGTACTTC
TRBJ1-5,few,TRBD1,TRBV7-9,CASSLSGTGIPQHF,TGTGCCAGCAGCCTATCCGGGACAGGGATCCCCCAGCATTTT
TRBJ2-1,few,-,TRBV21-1,CASSTRTAYNEQFF,TGTGCCAGCAGCACGAGGACAGCCTACAATGAGCAGTTCTTC
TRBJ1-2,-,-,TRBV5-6,CASRGLGGADAGYTF,TGTGCCAGCAGGGGATTAGGCGGGGCTGATGCTGGCTACACCTTC
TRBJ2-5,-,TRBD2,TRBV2,CASSAGLAETQYF,TGTGCCAGCAGCGCCGGACTAGCAGAGACCCAGTACTTC
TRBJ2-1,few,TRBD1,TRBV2,CASIRDRLYNEQFF,TGTGCCAGCATCCGGGACAGGCTTTACAATGAGCAGTTCTTC
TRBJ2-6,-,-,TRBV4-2,CASSQGSGSGANVLTF,TGTGCCAGCAGCCAAGGGAGCGGTTCTGGGGCCAACGTCCTGACTTTC
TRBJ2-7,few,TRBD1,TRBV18,CASSPGTGENEQYF,TGTGCCAGCTCACCGGGGACAGGGGAAAACGAGCAGTACTTC